The TCR beta chain described here comes from a study of blood T cell repertoires in COVID-19. V lost 5 bases to trimming and J lost 4 bases; unmatched junction nucleotides: 4. The CDR3 contains 14 residues. The germline gives CDR1 GTSNPN, CDR2 SVGIG (reference sequence). The method was immunoSEQ multiplex PCR; TCRdb's version includes in-frame clones alone and lacks a portion of them. Of roughly 200,000 clones detected, roughly four fifths appear once; the ten largest clones hold 4.4%. Sequences were obtained from peripheral blood. The chain is built from TRBV30 and TRBJ2-2, with TRBD1 identical over 10 bases. This sequence originates from a man between 50 and 59 years old with active or convalescent COVID-19. The CDR3 sequence: CAWSGTGVTGELFF. Here the CDR3 DNA reads TGTGCCTGGTCCGGGACAGGGGTCACCGGGGAGCTGTTTTTT. Supplemented by reference TRBV30 and TRBJ2-2, the full variable domain reads SQTIHQWPATLVQPVGSPLSLECTVEGTSNPNLYWYRQAAGRGLQLLFYSVGIGQISSEVPQNLSASRPQDRQFILSSKKLLLSDSGFYLCAWSGTGVTGELFFGEGSRLTVL.